This T cell receptor (beta chain) was observed in a study of molecular identifiers for immune sequencing clone quantification. TCRdb fed the PCR reads into MiXCR, producing one record per CDR3 protein. The sample holds under 800,000 distinct CDR3 sequences, 25% seen once. This clonotype came up many times. The V end was cut by 3 bases, the J end by 8 bases, with 11 bases between. Looked up from germline, CDR1 is MNHNY and CDR2 is SVGAGI (reference sequence). CDR3 size: 13 residues. The clonotype originates from a human donor in good health. Some libraries in this study had Jurkat cell RNA spiked in. The chain has TRBV6-6 and TRBJ2-1; D ambiguous. Sample: naive CD8+ T cells from blood, with Jurkat cell RNA spiked in. Stated subset: FACS-sorted CD8+CD4-CCR7+CD45RA+ naive T cells. The CDR3 sequence: CASSYWFEDEQFF. CDR3 sequence (DNA): TGTGCCAGCAGTTATTGGTTCGAAGATGAGCAGTTCTTC.